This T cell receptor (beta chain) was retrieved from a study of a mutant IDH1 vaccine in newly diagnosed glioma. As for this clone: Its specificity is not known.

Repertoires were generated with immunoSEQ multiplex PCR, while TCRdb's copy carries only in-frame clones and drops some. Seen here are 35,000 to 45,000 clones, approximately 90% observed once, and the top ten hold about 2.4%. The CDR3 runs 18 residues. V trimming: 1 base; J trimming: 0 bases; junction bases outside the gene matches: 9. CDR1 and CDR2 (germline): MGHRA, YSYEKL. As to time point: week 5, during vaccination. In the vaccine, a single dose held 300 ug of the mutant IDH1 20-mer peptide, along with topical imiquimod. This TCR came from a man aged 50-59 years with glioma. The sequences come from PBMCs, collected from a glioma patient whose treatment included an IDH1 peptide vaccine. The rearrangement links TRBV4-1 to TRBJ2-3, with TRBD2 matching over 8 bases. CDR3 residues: CASSQASTSGASTDTQYF. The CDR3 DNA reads TGCGCCAGCAGCCAAGCATCAACTAGCGGCGCTAGCACAGATACGCAGTATTTT.